The next 25 T cell receptor beta chains were all read from a single sample in a study of persistence of HIV-infected CD4 T cells. These receptors are not linked to any known antigen. Cells were stimulated nonspecifically with anti-CD3/anti-CD28 magnetic beads. Sorting of responding CD4+ T cells relied on upregulated CD40 ligand together with CD69. The libraries were made with immunoSEQ version 4 in survey mode. Libraries were prepared by immunoSEQ multiplex PCR; TCRdb keeps only in-frame clonotypes and omits some of them. The sample has 35,000 to 40,000 clones, 87% seen once. Specimen: CD4+ T cells sorted from PBMCs after approximately 19-hour stimulation, collected from a patient who received antiretroviral therapy. Source of these receptors: an adult man with HIV who was CMV-seropositive.

CDR3 nucleotides: TGTGCCAGCAGCGCCCAAACAGGGCCCCCTGACTATGGCTACACCTTC. Translated: CASSAQTGPPDYGYTF. This chain links TRBV7-3 with TRBJ1-2, with a weak D call TRBD1 (6 bases). Germline V lookup: CDR1 SGHTA, CDR2 FQGTGA. Trimming cost V 5 bases and J 3 bases, with 19 bases left between them. CDR3 length: 16 amino acids.

This CDR3 is CASSEGRPSQHF. Here the CDR3 DNA reads TGTGCCAGCAGTGAAGGACGGCCGTCGCAGCATTTT. The rearrangement uses TRBV6-1 and TRBJ1-5; no reliable D call. The CDR3 is 12 residues long. Germline V CDR1 and CDR2: MNHNS, SASEGT. V gave up 1 base and J gave up 13 bases, with 11 bases separating them.

The chain couples TRBV5-1 to TRBJ1-4, with D maybe TRBD1 (5 bases). V dropped 4 bases and J dropped 0 bases, with 13 bases sitting between them. The CDR3 runs to 16 residues. Germline CDR1 reads SGHRS; CDR2 reads YFSETQ. The CDR3 nucleotides read TGCGCCAGCAGCAATGGGGGGGGTGCAACTAATGAAAAACTGTTTTTT. This codes for CASSNGGGATNEKLFF.

The chain carries TRBV6-5 and TRBJ1-5; TRBD1 matches 8 bases. The CDR3 has 16 residues. Germline CDR1 MNHEY, CDR2 SVGAGI. Unmatched junction bases numbered 9, after V lost 2 bases and J lost 6 bases. DNA of the CDR3: TGTGCCAGCAGTTACACAGGGACAGGAGGGAGTCAGCCCCAGCATTTT. Amino acids: CASSYTGTGGSQPQHF.

This chain connects TRBV30 to TRBJ1-5; D might be TRBD1 (5 bases). The CDR3 length is 17 residues. The germline gives CDR1 GTSNPN, CDR2 SVGIG (reference sequence). The ends were cut back, 2 bases at V and 0 bases at J, with 17 bases in the middle. In DNA form, the CDR3 reads TGTGCCTGGAGTCCGGGGCTCATCGCCCGTAGCAATCAGCCCCAGCATTTT. It codes for CAWSPGLIARSNQPQHF.

The rearrangement joins TRBV6-5 to TRBJ2-7; tentative D call: TRBD1 (6 bases). Trimming shortened V by 7 bases and J by 4 bases, and 17 bases separated the two germline ends. The CDR3 sequence is 14 residues long. CDR1 is MNHEY and CDR2 is SVGAGI in the germline V gene. This CDR3 reads CASTSRQARYEQYF. The CDR3 DNA follows: TGTGCCAGCACCAGCCGACAGGCCCGATACGAGCAGTACTTC.

Here the CDR3 reads CASSGLWSNQPQHF. CDR3 coding DNA: TGTGCCAGCAGTGGCCTGTGGAGCAATCAGCCCCAGCATTTT. J is TRBJ1-5 and V is TRBV25-1; D ambiguous. Germline lookup yields CDR1 MGHDK and CDR2 SYGVNS. The germline V and J ends were trimmed by 4 bases and 1 base, with 8 bases remaining between them. The CDR3 covers 14 residues.

The V gene is TRBV10-3, the J gene TRBJ2-2; no clear D gene. With 11 bases removed from V and 9 bases from J, the gap between germline ends came to 13 bases. Germline CDR1 reads ENHRY; CDR2 reads SYGVKD. The CDR3 runs 11 residues. CDR3 DNA sequence: TGTGCCGTACACTCAGATAGGGAGCTGTTTTTT. As protein: CAVHSDRELFF.

V usage is TRBV11-2 and J usage is TRBJ1-4, with D maybe TRBD1 (6 bases). The CDR3 spans 19 residues. Germline CDR1 reads SGHAT; CDR2 reads FQNNGV. V lost 3 bases, J lost 3 bases, and 23 bases lay in between. The CDR3 DNA follows: TGTGCCAGCAGCTTGAGAGGCGGCTCTGGGGGCAGTGCTAATGAAAAACTGTTTTTT. It is translated as CASSLRGGSGGSANEKLFF. Supplemented by reference TRBV11-2 and TRBJ1-4, the full variable domain reads EAGVAQSPRYKIIEKRQSVAFWCNPISGHATLYWYQQILGQGPKLLIQFQNNGVVDDSQLPKDRFSAERLKGVDSTLKIQPAKLEDSAVYLCASSLRGGSGGSANEKLFFGSGTQLSVL.

This clone showed up just once. The gene calls are TRBV2 and TRBJ1-1; no firm D call. V was trimmed by 2 bases and J by 2 bases, leaving 12 bases between them. This CDR3 spans 15 amino acids. Looked up from germline, CDR1 is SNHLY and CDR2 is FYNNEI. CDR3 bases: TGTGCCAGCAGTGAACTCGGGGTACGTAACACTGAAGCTTTCTTT. Translating it yields CASSELGVRNTEAFF.

The chain uses TRBV3-1 (or the pseudogene TRBV3-2) and TRBJ1-1; tentatively, D is TRBD1 (5 bases). Germline CDR1 and CDR2: LGHDT and YNNKEL (reference sequence). Trimming removed 4 bases at V and 1 base at J, with 19 bases between. The CDR3 loop spans 17 amino acids. CDR3 DNA sequence: TGTGCCAGCAGCCGAAGACTGCCAGGGCAAGGGAACACTGAAGCTTTCTTT. Its translation: CASSRRLPGQGNTEAFF.

The gene calls are TRBV9 and TRBJ2-1; no clear D. With 2 bases removed from V and 5 bases from J, the gap between germline ends came to 14 bases. Looked up from germline, CDR1 is SGDLS and CDR2 is YYNGEE. CDR3 length: 15 amino acids. This CDR3 reads CASSVYGSSHNEQFF. CDR3 coding DNA: TGTGCCAGCAGCGTTTACGGGTCCTCTCACAATGAGCAGTTCTTC.

This chain connects TRBV29-1 to TRBJ2-3, with D tentatively TRBD2 (5 bases). V lost 6 bases and J 1 base, leaving 11 bases between the germline ends. CDR3 length: 13 amino acids. From germline, CDR1 is SQVTM and CDR2 ANQGSEA. In nucleotides, the CDR3 is TGCAGCGTGGGAAGCGGACGCACAGATACGCAGTATTTT. Translation gives CSVGSGRTDTQYF.

J is TRBJ1-4 and V is TRBV30; maybe TRBD1 (6 bases). CDR3 size: 15 residues. The V end lost 4 bases, the J end lost 8 bases, and 20 bases lay between the germline ends. CDR1 and CDR2 (germline): GTSNPN, SVGIG (reference sequence). CDR3 sequence (DNA): TGTGCCTGGATCCTAAAGGGGGGCCTGGGGGAAAAACTGTTTTTT. Translation gives CAWILKGGLGEKLFF.

The chain is built from TRBV15 and TRBJ1-1; D gene unclear. Trimming left V 0 bases short and J 1 base short, with 12 bases between. Germline values: CDR1 LNHNV, CDR2 YYDKDF (reference sequence). The CDR3 length is 16 residues. CDR3 residues: CATSRDWSQKNTEAFF. As DNA, the CDR3 is TGTGCCACCAGCAGAGATTGGAGTCAGAAGAACACTGAAGCTTTCTTT.

The rearrangement links TRBV3-1 (or the pseudogene TRBV3-2) to TRBJ2-3; 9 nucleotides agree with TRBD1. CDR3 length equals 14 residues. In germline, CDR1 is LGHDT, CDR2 YNNKEL (reference sequence). J was trimmed by 4 bases and V by 1 base; bases with no gene match: 0. CDR3 loop: CASSQGTGADTQYF. DNA of the CDR3: TGTGCCAGCAGCCAAGGGACAGGGGCAGATACGCAGTATTTT.

The V call is TRBV25-1, the J call TRBJ1-3, with a tentative D call TRBD1 (6 bases). Trimming stripped 6 bases from V and 3 bases from J, with 12 bases between. The CDR3 is made up of 14 amino acids. Germline CDR1 is MGHDK and CDR2 is SYGVNS. CDR3 region: CASSARDNGNTIYF. For the CDR3, the DNA is TGTGCCAGCAGCGCACGGGACAATGGAAACACCATATATTTT.

The chain combines TRBV30 with TRBJ2-3; TRBD2 aligns across 11 bases. The CDR3 is made up of 14 amino acids. Trimming cost V 3 bases and J 6 bases; bases outside gene matches: 5. The germline gives CDR1 GTSNPN, CDR2 SVGIG (reference sequence). The CDR3 sequence: CAWRPSGGPDTQYF. The CDR3 DNA follows: TGTGCCTGGAGGCCTAGCGGGGGGCCTGATACGCAGTATTTT.

This chain connects TRBV4-1 to TRBJ2-4; 9 positions match TRBD2. CDR3 length: 20 residues. Trimming at V came to 0 bases and at J to 0 bases, leaving 12 bases not matched to a gene. Germline lookup yields CDR1 MGHRA and CDR2 YSYEKL. The CDR3 nucleotides read TGCGCCAGCAGCCAAGAATCTAAACAGCGGACTAGCGTAGCCAAAAACATTCAGTACTTC. Translation gives CASSQESKQRTSVAKNIQYF.

The chain employs TRBV3-1 (or the pseudogene TRBV3-2) and TRBJ2-5, with 11 positions matching TRBD2. CDR3 length: 16 residues. The trim removed 4 bases at V and 4 bases at J, leaving 8 bases unmatched. Germline V gene data show CDR1 as LGHDT and CDR2 as YNNKEL (reference sequence). The CDR3 sequence: CASSPVSGLAVETQYF. CDR3 bases: TGTGCCAGCAGCCCGGTATCGGGACTAGCGGTAGAGACCCAGTACTTC.

The chain links TRBV9 to TRBJ1-3; possible D gene TRBD1, 5 bases. The germline gives CDR1 SGDLS, CDR2 YYNGEE. The CDR3 is 14 amino acids. The V end was cut by 0 bases, the J end by 4 bases, with 8 bases between. The CDR3 bases are TGTGCCAGCAGCGTAGGAGGGGCAGGAAACACCATATATTTT. Amino acid sequence: CASSVGGAGNTIYF.

V is TRBV3-1 (or the pseudogene TRBV3-2) and J is TRBJ1-6; tentative D call: TRBD1 (6 bases). The ends were cut back, 4 bases at V and 9 bases at J, with 16 bases in the middle. The CDR3 is made up of 15 amino acids. The germline CDR1 and CDR2 sequences are LGHDT and YNNKEL (reference sequence). CDR3 protein: CASSPRTVRGSPLHF. For the CDR3, the DNA is TGTGCCAGCAGCCCTCGGACAGTGCGGGGTTCACCCCTCCACTTT.

This sequence joins TRBV5-4 and TRBJ2-1; TRBD2 aligns across 9 bases. CDR3 length: 16 amino acids. Trimming at V came to 3 bases and at J to 4 bases, leaving 8 bases not matched to a gene. Germline V gene data show CDR1 as SGHNT and CDR2 as YYREEE (reference sequence). This CDR3 is CASSSRMSGRYNEQFF. The CDR3 coding sequence is TGTGCCAGCAGCTCGCGAATGAGCGGGAGGTACAATGAGCAGTTCTTC.

V is TRBV10-3 and J is TRBJ1-1, with D possibly TRBD1 on 5 matching bases. Germline CDR1 is ENHRY and CDR2 is SYGVKD. The CDR3 has 14 amino acids. V was cut by 3 bases and J by 1 base, with 9 bases left in between. In DNA, the CDR3 is TGTGCCATCAGTGAAACAGGCCAGAACACTGAAGCTTTCTTT. Its translation: CAISETGQNTEAFF.

V and J are TRBV3-1 (or the pseudogene TRBV3-2) and TRBJ1-1; D gene unclear. The CDR3 runs to 14 residues. CDR1 LGHDT and CDR2 YNNKEL come from the germline V gene (reference sequence). V lost 1 base and J lost 1, with 7 bases in between. The CDR3 DNA reads TGTGCCAGCAGCCAAGGGTACACGAACACTGAAGCTTTCTTT. It translates to CASSQGYTNTEAFF.